This passage covers 8 T cell receptor beta chains from one sample sequenced in a study of blood T cell repertoires in COVID-19. Method: immunoSEQ multiplex PCR; TCRdb's copy keeps in-frame clones and lacks some. Altogether around 50,000 clones are present, around 90% being singletons, with the ten largest covering roughly 1.4%. Material: peripheral blood. These receptors were obtained from a man in his 60s with acute or convalescent COVID-19.

CDR3 residues: CASSLGGTGFYNEQFF. In nucleotides, the CDR3 is TGTGCCAGCAGCTTGGGGGGGACAGGGTTCTACAATGAGCAGTTCTTC. This chain joins TRBV7-8 and TRBJ2-1; TRBD1 aligns across 9 bases. CDR3 length: 16 amino acids. After removal of 3 bases from V and 3 bases from J, the junction contained 6 bases not matched to a gene. Germline assignment: CDR1 SGHVS and CDR2 FQNEAQ.

This clone has only one observation. The J gene is TRBJ2-7, the V gene TRBV28; 9 nucleotides align to TRBD1. The CDR3 extends over 15 amino acids. The germline CDR1 and CDR2 sequences are MDHEN and SYDVKM. V dropped 4 bases and J dropped 3; count of bases not matched to a gene: 7. CDR3 nucleotide sequence: TGTGCCAGCAGTTGGAGACAGGGGGGTAACTACGAGCAGTACTTC. This gives the protein CASSWRQGGNYEQYF. Combining the CDR3 with reference TRBV28 and TRBJ2-7 gives the whole variable domain DVKVTQSSRYLVKRTGEKVFLECVQDMDHENMFWYRQDPGLGLRLIYFSYDVKMKEKGDIPEGYSVSREKKERFSLILESASTNQTSMYLCASSWRQGGNYEQYFGPGTRLTVT.

The genes are TRBV29-1 and TRBJ2-7; D might be TRBD2 (6 bases). Germline V lookup: CDR1 SQVTM, CDR2 ANQGSEA. The CDR3 is made up of 11 amino acids. V shed 5 bases and J shed 2 bases, with 7 bases lying between them. The CDR3 sequence is CSVRETYEQYF. CDR3 DNA: TGCAGCGTTCGGGAGACCTACGAGCAGTACTTC.

The V call is TRBV21-1, the J call TRBJ1-1. TRBV21-1 is marked as a pseudogene. This CDR3 has 13 residues. The DNA for the CDR3 is TGTGCCAGCAGCAACCCCTATTCTACTGAAGCTTTCTTT. Translating it yields CASSNPYSTEAFF.

V and J are TRBV7-6 and TRBJ1-2, with a weak D call TRBD1 (5 bases). V was shortened by 0 bases and J by 3 bases, with 8 bases between the two germline ends. CDR3 length: 14 residues. Germline V gene sequence: CDR1 SGHVS, CDR2 FNYEAQ. The DNA for the CDR3 is TGTGCCAGCAGCTTAGCGCAGGGTGACTATGGCTACACCTTC. This translates into CASSLAQGDYGYTF.

The chain is built from TRBV7-9 and TRBJ2-7; maybe TRBD2 (5 bases). The CDR3 extends over 14 amino acids. Germline loops: CDR1 SEHNR, CDR2 FQNEAQ (reference sequence). V was shortened by 3 bases and J by 2 bases, with 11 bases between the two germline ends. The chain's CDR3 is CASSFSRRTYEQYF. The CDR3 DNA reads TGTGCCAGCAGCTTCAGCCGGAGGACCTACGAGCAGTACTTC.

Remarks on this clone: The sample carries other DNA sequences with the same CDR3. The genes are TRBV7-3 and TRBJ2-7, with 7 bases matching TRBD1. V lost 6 bases and J lost 2; bases outside the gene matches: 4. The CDR3 has 13 residues. Germline V gives CDR1 SGHTA, CDR2 FQGTGA. The CDR3 DNA sequence: TGTGCCAGCAGTACAGGGGCAGCCTACGAGCAGTACTTC. It specifies CASSTGAAYEQYF.

The rearrangement uses TRBV7-3 and TRBJ2-1; D perhaps matches TRBD2 (5 bases). The CDR3 spans 15 residues. Per germline, CDR1 SGHTA and CDR2 FQGTGA. V shed 3 bases and J shed 0 bases, with 9 bases lying between them. Here the CDR3 reads CASSFVASSYNEQFF. The CDR3 DNA sequence: TGTGCCAGCAGCTTCGTAGCGAGCTCCTACAATGAGCAGTTCTTC.